One sample yielded the 21 T cell receptor beta chains listed below, sequenced in a study of identical twins (dated by TCRdb to the mid-2010s). Receptor amplification or capture employed 5' RACE. TCRdb shows the sequencer as Illumina HiSeq 2000. TCRdb cleaned the public reads at Q25 with fastp, built clones with MiXCR and kept in-frame beta chains. Each entry merges the rows of one CDR3 protein and shows their most common DNA and genes. The sample table holds some 1,600,000 distinct CDR3 sequences, of which less than 40% were seen once. The ten biggest clones cover around 0.25% of the sample. The sequenced sample was cord blood. These receptors originate from a newborn girl in good health.

This clonotype was counted a few times. The chain carries TRBV2 and TRBJ1-1, with D possibly being TRBD1 (5 bases). The V and J ends lost 6 bases and 4 bases respectively, with 18 bases between them. Germline CDR1 and CDR2: SNHLY and FYNNEI. This CDR3 spans 15 amino acids. Written as DNA, the CDR3 is TGTGCCAGCAGGCCACCGGGACTGGTTATCACTGAAGCTTTCTTT. This sequence encodes CASRPPGLVITEAFF.

The chain employs TRBV7-9 and TRBJ1-1, with TRBD1 as a possible D gene (5 bases). The germline V gene encodes CDR1 SEHNR and CDR2 FQNEAQ (reference sequence). The CDR3 has 16 amino acids. V was cut by 6 bases and J by 0 bases, with 17 bases left in between. The CDR3 loop reads CASRQNRAGMNTEAFF. The CDR3 nucleotides are TGTGCCAGCAGGCAAAATCGGGCAGGGATGAACACTGAAGCTTTCTTT.

This chain uses TRBV5-1 with TRBJ2-5, with TRBD1 as a possible D gene (5 bases). V was cut by 4 bases and J by 4 bases, with 11 bases left in between. This CDR3 is 13 amino acids long. CDR1 is SGHRS, CDR2 YFSETQ, per germline. The chain's CDR3 is CASSPKGRETQYF. CDR3 DNA: TGCGCCAGCAGCCCTAAGGGGCGAGAGACCCAGTACTTC.

This clonotype was counted between two and nine times. The chain combines TRBV6-6 with TRBJ2-3; no clear D. Germline V gives CDR1 MNHNY, CDR2 SVGAGI (reference sequence). V lost 5 bases and J lost 4, with 16 bases in between. This CDR3 contains 15 residues. CDR3 region: CASSPTSARSDTQYF. The CDR3 coding sequence is TGTGCCAGCAGTCCCACCTCGGCTCGGTCAGATACGCAGTATTTT.

The V call is TRBV7-8, the J call TRBJ2-3; no reliable D call. Germline values: CDR1 SGHVS, CDR2 FQNEAQ. This CDR3 has 13 amino acids. Trimming cost V 1 base and J 6 bases, with 8 bases left between them. The CDR3 nucleotides read TGTGCCAGCAGCTTAGTACCTGCCGATACGCAGTATTTT. Encoded protein: CASSLVPADTQYF.

This clonotype was observed at least ten times. V gene TRBV20-1 combines with J gene TRBJ2-7; the D is unclear. The CDR3 spans 11 residues. CDR1 DFQATT and CDR2 SNEGSKA come from the germline V gene (reference sequence). Trimming took off 0 bases at V and 5 bases at J, with 5 bases between the two ends. The CDR3 spells CSARDRHEQYF. The DNA of the CDR3 is TGCAGTGCTAGAGACCGTCACGAGCAGTACTTC.

This rearrangement joins TRBV20-1 to TRBJ2-7, with TRBD2 identical over 8 bases. The CDR3 has 15 amino acids. Germline CDR1 reads DFQATT; CDR2 reads SNEGSKA (reference sequence). V was clipped by 0 bases and J by 0 bases; unmatched bases: 4. The chain's CDR3 is CSARDPGGASYEQYF. In nucleotides, the CDR3 is TGCAGTGCTAGAGATCCGGGGGGGGCCTCCTACGAGCAGTACTTC.

The genes are TRBV7-4 and TRBJ1-4; D remains ambiguous. The ends were cut back, 2 bases at V and 6 bases at J, with 19 bases in the middle. This CDR3 has 17 residues. Germline values: CDR1 SGHVT, CDR2 SQSDAQ. The chain's CDR3 is CASSLRRDREGHEKLFF. DNA of the CDR3: TGTGCCAGCAGCTTAAGGAGAGACCGGGAGGGCCATGAAAAACTGTTTTTT.

This clonotype was recorded at least ten times. This chain uses TRBV27 with TRBJ2-3, with TRBD2 identical over 10 bases. CDR3 length equals 14 residues. The V gene end was trimmed by 5 bases and the J gene end by 3 bases; junction bases not matched to a gene: 2. Germline CDR1 MNHEY, CDR2 SMNVEV (reference sequence). The CDR3 coding sequence is TGTGCCAGCAGTAGCGGGAGGGGAACAGATACGCAGTATTTT. This translates into CASSSGRGTDTQYF.

This clonotype was counted many times. The rearrangement uses TRBV29-1 and TRBJ2-6; D possibly corresponds to TRBD1 (5 bases). This CDR3 contains 14 residues. Trimming left V 4 bases short and J 0 bases short, with 7 bases between. The germline V gene has CDR1 SQVTM and CDR2 ANQGSEA. The CDR3 sequence: CSVVQGSGANVLTF. In DNA, the CDR3 is TGCAGCGTTGTGCAGGGCTCTGGGGCCAACGTCCTGACTTTC.

Only one count was recorded for this clonotype. The rearrangement uses TRBV20-1 and TRBJ2-1; 9 nucleotides agree with TRBD2. V lost 3 bases to trimming and J lost 7 bases; unmatched junction nucleotides: 7. CDR3 size: 14 residues. Looked up from germline, CDR1 is DFQATT and CDR2 is SNEGSKA (reference sequence). In nucleotides, the CDR3 is TGCAGTGCTAGCTTCGGACTAGCGTATAATGAGCAGTTCTTC. It encodes CSASFGLAYNEQFF.

Worth noting for this clonotype: A single base separates this from a much larger clone, so it may be a read error. This chain links TRBV6-2 or TRBV6-3 with TRBJ2-7; D might be TRBD1 (6 bases). CDR1 and CDR2 (germline): MNHEY, SVGEGT. With 7 bases removed from V and 2 bases from J, the gap between germline ends came to 9 bases. This CDR3 is 12 amino acids long. The CDR3 DNA reads TGTGCCAGCACTGGACAGCCCTACGAGCAGTACTTC. It codes for CASTGQPYEQYF.

The chain recombines TRBV6-2 or TRBV6-3 with TRBJ2-5; D could derive from TRBD1 or TRBD2 (5 bases each). Trimming took 2 bases from V and 0 from J, leaving 10 bases between them. Germline V gene sequence: CDR1 MNHEY, CDR2 SVGEGT. The CDR3 extends over 15 amino acids. The CDR3 DNA sequence: TGTGCCAGCAGTTACACCGGGACGCACCAAGAGACCCAGTACTTC. Translated, it gives CASSYTGTHQETQYF.

The CDR3 loop is CSARTNSGANVLTF. The DNA of the CDR3 is TGCAGTGCACGGACAAACTCTGGGGCCAACGTCCTGACTTTC. V usage is TRBV20-1 and J usage is TRBJ2-6, with D possibly TRBD1 on 5 matching bases. Trimming took off 6 bases at V and 0 bases at J, with 9 bases between the two ends. The CDR3 contains 14 residues. Germline loops: CDR1 DFQATT, CDR2 SNEGSKA (reference sequence).

J is TRBJ1-1 and V is TRBV29-1; D may be TRBD1 (5 bases). Trimming took 4 bases from V and 2 from J, leaving 11 bases between them. The CDR3 has 13 amino acids. Germline CDR1 reads SQVTM; CDR2 reads ANQGSEA. CDR3 in amino acids: CSVGRGLNTEAFF. For the CDR3, the DNA is TGCAGCGTTGGTCGGGGCTTAAACACTGAAGCTTTCTTT.

This clonotype turned up a few times. In DNA, the CDR3 is TGCAGTGCTAGTGTCGCGGGAGTCCTAGAGACCCAGTACTTC. Its protein product is CSASVAGVLETQYF. The rearrangement joins TRBV20-1 to TRBJ2-5; 7 nucleotides agree with TRBD2. The CDR3 extends over 14 amino acids. The germline CDR1 and CDR2 sequences are DFQATT and SNEGSKA (reference sequence). J lost 4 bases, V lost 3 bases, and 8 bases had no gene match.

In regard to this clonotype: A read error is likely, as this CDR3 ends without the conserved phenylalanine or tryptophan. This chain joins TRBV5-1 and TRBJ2-7; 8 bases line up with TRBD2. Germline trimming cut 2 bases from V and 2 bases from J; bases unmatched to any gene: 3. Germline CDR1 SGHRS, CDR2 YFSETQ. The CDR3 is made up of 14 amino acids. For the CDR3, the DNA is TGCGCCAGCAGCTTAGGACTAGCTCCCTACGAGCAGTACTTA. It codes for CASSLGLAPYEQYL.

This clonotype came up many times. This chain uses TRBV2 with TRBJ1-2; D is uncertain. The CDR3 is made up of 14 amino acids. V was clipped by 8 bases and J by 2 bases, with 15 bases between them. The germline V gene has CDR1 SNHLY and CDR2 FYNNEI. In DNA form, the CDR3 reads TGTGCCAGCCTACTGGCAGAAACAAACTATGGCTACACCTTC. Its translation: CASLLAETNYGYTF.

As for this clonotype: At one of its ends the junction is not consistent with the germline gene, which may arise from a read error. The chain couples TRBV28 to TRBJ2-4; 8 bases align to TRBD1. Per the germline V gene, CDR1 is MDHEN and CDR2 is SYDVKM. The CDR3 is 16 residues long. As DNA, the CDR3 is TGTGCCAGCAGTCTCCAGACAGGGGAAGGCAAAAACGTTCAGTACTTC. Translated: CASSLQTGEGKNVQYF.

The chain combines TRBV7-9 with TRBJ1-2, with 9 bases fitting TRBD1. V was pared by 1 base and J by 4 bases, with 1 base of the junction left unmatched. Germline loops: CDR1 SEHNR, CDR2 FQNEAQ (reference sequence). CDR3 length: 14 amino acids. The CDR3 nucleotides read TGTGCCAGCAGCTTAGAACAGGGGGCCTATGGCTACACCTTC. This codes for CASSLEQGAYGYTF.

This clonotype came up a few times. V and J are TRBV2 and TRBJ1-5, with D hard to call. This CDR3 region has 14 residues. The V gene lost 3 bases and the J gene lost 3 bases, with 9 bases spanning the gap. Germline CDR1 and CDR2: SNHLY and FYNNEI. The DNA of the CDR3 is TGTGCCAGCAGTGATGAGGAAAACAATCAGCCCCAGCATTTT. Translation: CASSDEENNQPQHF.